These 11 T cell receptor beta chains were sequenced from one sample in a study of blood T cell repertoires in COVID-19 (dated by TCRdb to the early 2020s). Library preparation used the immunoSEQ multiplex PCR assay. What TCRdb holds here is the immuneACCESS table cut down to in-frame rearrangements. Part of the clones is not present; checked against another copy, under half of the missing clones reflect an unresolved V gene, and the others are unexplained. This sample gives 240,000 or so clones in total; about 84% of them show up just once. The ten largest clones represent approximately 2% of the sample. The sequencing sample was made of PBMCs or T cells enriched from blood (not recorded which). The receptors were sampled from a woman between 45 and 60 years old who had recovered from COVID-19.

This chain connects TRBV24-1 to TRBJ1-2; a possible D gene is TRBD1 (5 bases). The CDR3 contains 13 residues. Germline V gene lookup returns CDR1 KGHDR and CDR2 SFDVKD. Trimming took 4 bases from V and 8 from J, leaving 13 bases between them. The CDR3: CATSDSGSGGYTF. DNA for the CDR3: TGTGCCACCAGTGACTCAGGGTCGGGCGGCTACACCTTC.

This sequence joins TRBV4-3 and TRBJ2-1; 8 bases match TRBD2. The CDR3 is 16 amino acids. Germline V gene data show CDR1 as LGHNA and CDR2 as YSLEER. Trimming took 0 bases from V and 4 from J; bases not matched to a gene: 5. CDR3 protein: CASSQDSRGVYNEQFF. CDR3 bases: TGCGCCAGCAGCCAAGATTCGCGGGGGGTATACAATGAGCAGTTCTTC.

This sequence joins TRBV24-1 and TRBJ2-3, with TRBD2 identical over 7 bases. With 4 bases clipped from V and 5 bases from J, the junction kept 8 bases outside the gene matches. CDR1 and CDR2 (germline): KGHDR, SFDVKD. The CDR3 is 15 residues long. The CDR3 bases are TGTGCCACCAGTGACCAAGCGCGGGAGATAGATACGCAGTATTTT. It codes for CATSDQAREIDTQYF.

This chain connects TRBV18 to TRBJ2-1; TRBD1 agrees at 9 bases. V shed 5 bases and J 7 bases; nucleotides not matched to a gene: 9. The CDR3 spans 15 residues. CDR1 is KGHSH and CDR2 is LQKENI in the germline V gene. The DNA for the CDR3 is TGTGCCAGCTCATCGTCCGGGACAGGGCGGAATGAGCAGTTCTTC. Translated: CASSSSGTGRNEQFF.

This clone was seen just once. This sequence joins TRBV11-1 and TRBJ1-3; D is unclear. The germline V gene has CDR1 SGHAT and CDR2 FQDESV (reference sequence). V shed 1 base and J shed 4 bases, with 14 bases lying between them. The CDR3 is made up of 16 amino acids. The CDR3 sequence: CASSLGRIGRGNTIYF. CDR3 coding DNA: TGTGCCAGCAGCTTAGGGAGGATCGGCAGAGGAAACACCATATATTTT. The complete variable domain, with remaining parts taken from reference TRBV11-1 and TRBJ1-3, reads EAEVAQSPRYKITEKSQAVAFWCDPISGHATLYWYRQILGQGPELLVQFQDESVVDDSQLPKDRFSAERLKGVDSTLKIQPAELGDSAMYLCASSLGRIGRGNTIYFGEGSWLTVV.

The V and J genes are TRBV2 and TRBJ2-7; TRBD2 matches at 14 bases. The V and J ends lost 11 bases and 5 bases, in that order; junction bases with no gene match: 5. The V gene's germline CDR1 is SNHLY and CDR2 FYNNEI. This CDR3 is built from 13 residues. The CDR3 nucleotides are TGTGCCTCTCAGGGACTAGCGGGAGACGAGCAGTACTTC. This codes for CASQGLAGDEQYF. Full variable domain (rest looked up from reference TRBV2 and TRBJ2-7): EPEVTQTPSHQVTQMGQEVILRCVPISNHLYFYWYRQILGQKVEFLVSFYNNEISEKSEIFDDQFSVERPDGSNFTLKIRSTKLEDSAMYFCASQGLAGDEQYFGPGTRLTVT.

The V call is TRBV27, the J call TRBJ2-2; 9 bases map to TRBD1. With V trimmed by 7 bases and J by 1 base, 10 bases remained unmatched. Germline CDR1 MNHEY, CDR2 SMNVEV (reference sequence). The CDR3 spans 17 residues. This CDR3 is CASMRPPGQGNTGELFF. Here the CDR3 DNA reads TGTGCCAGCATGCGACCTCCGGGACAGGGGAACACCGGGGAGCTGTTTTTT.

The chain carries TRBV14 and TRBJ1-2; 7 bases are a match to TRBD1. V lost 4 bases and J lost 8; bases outside the gene matches: 13. This CDR3 contains 15 residues. Germline V gene sequence: CDR1 SGHDN, CDR2 FVKESK. The CDR3 is CASSRQTTGAGGYTF. The CDR3 DNA reads as TGTGCCAGCAGCCGCCAAACCACAGGGGCGGGAGGCTACACCTTC.

The genes are TRBV7-8 and TRBJ1-3, with 7 positions matching TRBD1. Germline loops: CDR1 SGHVS, CDR2 FQNEAQ. The CDR3 sequence is 13 residues long. V was pared by 4 bases and J by 5 bases, with 2 bases of the junction left unmatched. Written as DNA, the CDR3 is TGTGCCAGCAGCTGGGGACAGAGAAACACCATATATTTT. This encodes CASSWGQRNTIYF. The complete variable domain, with remaining parts taken from reference TRBV7-8 and TRBJ1-3, reads GAGVSQSPRYKVAKRGQDVALRCDPISGHVSLFWYQQALGQGPEFLTYFQNEAQLDKSGLPSDRFFAERPEGSVSTLKIQRTQQEDSAVYLCASSWGQRNTIYFGEGSWLTVV.

The J gene is TRBJ2-6, the V gene TRBV4-2; D is undetermined. Trimming stripped 4 bases from V and 2 bases from J, with 3 bases between. This CDR3 region has 13 residues. CDR1 is LGHNA and CDR2 is YNFKEQ in the germline V gene. The CDR3 loop reads CASSLAGANVLTF. The CDR3 DNA reads TGTGCCAGCAGCCTCGCTGGGGCCAACGTCCTGACTTTC.

The rearrangement links TRBV7-9 to TRBJ2-3; possible D gene TRBD1, 6 bases. CDR3 length: 15 residues. Germline-derived CDR1 and CDR2 are SEHNR and FQNEAQ (reference sequence). V lost 4 bases and J lost 0, with 11 bases in between. The CDR3 nucleotides are TGTGCCAGCAGCTCCGGGACAATAAGCACAGATACGCAGTATTTT. This sequence encodes CASSSGTISTDTQYF.